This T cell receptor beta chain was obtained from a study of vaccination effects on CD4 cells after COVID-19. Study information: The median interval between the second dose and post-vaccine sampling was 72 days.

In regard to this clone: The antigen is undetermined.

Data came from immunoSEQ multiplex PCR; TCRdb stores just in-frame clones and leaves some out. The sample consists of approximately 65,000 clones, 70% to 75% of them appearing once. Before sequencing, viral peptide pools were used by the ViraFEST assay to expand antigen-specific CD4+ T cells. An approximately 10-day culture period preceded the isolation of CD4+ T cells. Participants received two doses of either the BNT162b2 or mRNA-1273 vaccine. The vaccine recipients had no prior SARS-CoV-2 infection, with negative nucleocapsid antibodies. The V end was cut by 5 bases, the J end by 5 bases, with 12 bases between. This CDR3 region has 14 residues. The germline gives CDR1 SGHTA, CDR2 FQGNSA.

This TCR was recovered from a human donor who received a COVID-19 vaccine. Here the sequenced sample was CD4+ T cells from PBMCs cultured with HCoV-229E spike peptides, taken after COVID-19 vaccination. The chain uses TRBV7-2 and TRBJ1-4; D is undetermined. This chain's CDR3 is CASSLRSLNEKLFF. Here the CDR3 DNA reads TGTGCCAGCAGCCTTAGGAGTTTGAATGAAAAACTGTTTTTT.